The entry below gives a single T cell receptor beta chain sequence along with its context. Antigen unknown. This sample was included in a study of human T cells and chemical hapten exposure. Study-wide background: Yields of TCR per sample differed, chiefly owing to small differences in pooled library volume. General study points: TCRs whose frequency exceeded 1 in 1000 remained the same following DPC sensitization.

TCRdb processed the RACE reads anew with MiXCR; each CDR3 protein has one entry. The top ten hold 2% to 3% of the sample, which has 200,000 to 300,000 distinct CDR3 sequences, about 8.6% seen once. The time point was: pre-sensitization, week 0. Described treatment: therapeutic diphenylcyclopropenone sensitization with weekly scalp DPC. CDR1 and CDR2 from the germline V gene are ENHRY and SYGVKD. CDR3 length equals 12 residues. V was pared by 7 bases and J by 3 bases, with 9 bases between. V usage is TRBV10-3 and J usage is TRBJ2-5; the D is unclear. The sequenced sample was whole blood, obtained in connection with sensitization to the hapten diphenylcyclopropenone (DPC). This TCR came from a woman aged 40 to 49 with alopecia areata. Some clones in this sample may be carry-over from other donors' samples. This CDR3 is CAIMDLKETQYF. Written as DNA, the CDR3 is TGTGCCATCATGGACCTCAAAGAGACCCAGTACTTC.